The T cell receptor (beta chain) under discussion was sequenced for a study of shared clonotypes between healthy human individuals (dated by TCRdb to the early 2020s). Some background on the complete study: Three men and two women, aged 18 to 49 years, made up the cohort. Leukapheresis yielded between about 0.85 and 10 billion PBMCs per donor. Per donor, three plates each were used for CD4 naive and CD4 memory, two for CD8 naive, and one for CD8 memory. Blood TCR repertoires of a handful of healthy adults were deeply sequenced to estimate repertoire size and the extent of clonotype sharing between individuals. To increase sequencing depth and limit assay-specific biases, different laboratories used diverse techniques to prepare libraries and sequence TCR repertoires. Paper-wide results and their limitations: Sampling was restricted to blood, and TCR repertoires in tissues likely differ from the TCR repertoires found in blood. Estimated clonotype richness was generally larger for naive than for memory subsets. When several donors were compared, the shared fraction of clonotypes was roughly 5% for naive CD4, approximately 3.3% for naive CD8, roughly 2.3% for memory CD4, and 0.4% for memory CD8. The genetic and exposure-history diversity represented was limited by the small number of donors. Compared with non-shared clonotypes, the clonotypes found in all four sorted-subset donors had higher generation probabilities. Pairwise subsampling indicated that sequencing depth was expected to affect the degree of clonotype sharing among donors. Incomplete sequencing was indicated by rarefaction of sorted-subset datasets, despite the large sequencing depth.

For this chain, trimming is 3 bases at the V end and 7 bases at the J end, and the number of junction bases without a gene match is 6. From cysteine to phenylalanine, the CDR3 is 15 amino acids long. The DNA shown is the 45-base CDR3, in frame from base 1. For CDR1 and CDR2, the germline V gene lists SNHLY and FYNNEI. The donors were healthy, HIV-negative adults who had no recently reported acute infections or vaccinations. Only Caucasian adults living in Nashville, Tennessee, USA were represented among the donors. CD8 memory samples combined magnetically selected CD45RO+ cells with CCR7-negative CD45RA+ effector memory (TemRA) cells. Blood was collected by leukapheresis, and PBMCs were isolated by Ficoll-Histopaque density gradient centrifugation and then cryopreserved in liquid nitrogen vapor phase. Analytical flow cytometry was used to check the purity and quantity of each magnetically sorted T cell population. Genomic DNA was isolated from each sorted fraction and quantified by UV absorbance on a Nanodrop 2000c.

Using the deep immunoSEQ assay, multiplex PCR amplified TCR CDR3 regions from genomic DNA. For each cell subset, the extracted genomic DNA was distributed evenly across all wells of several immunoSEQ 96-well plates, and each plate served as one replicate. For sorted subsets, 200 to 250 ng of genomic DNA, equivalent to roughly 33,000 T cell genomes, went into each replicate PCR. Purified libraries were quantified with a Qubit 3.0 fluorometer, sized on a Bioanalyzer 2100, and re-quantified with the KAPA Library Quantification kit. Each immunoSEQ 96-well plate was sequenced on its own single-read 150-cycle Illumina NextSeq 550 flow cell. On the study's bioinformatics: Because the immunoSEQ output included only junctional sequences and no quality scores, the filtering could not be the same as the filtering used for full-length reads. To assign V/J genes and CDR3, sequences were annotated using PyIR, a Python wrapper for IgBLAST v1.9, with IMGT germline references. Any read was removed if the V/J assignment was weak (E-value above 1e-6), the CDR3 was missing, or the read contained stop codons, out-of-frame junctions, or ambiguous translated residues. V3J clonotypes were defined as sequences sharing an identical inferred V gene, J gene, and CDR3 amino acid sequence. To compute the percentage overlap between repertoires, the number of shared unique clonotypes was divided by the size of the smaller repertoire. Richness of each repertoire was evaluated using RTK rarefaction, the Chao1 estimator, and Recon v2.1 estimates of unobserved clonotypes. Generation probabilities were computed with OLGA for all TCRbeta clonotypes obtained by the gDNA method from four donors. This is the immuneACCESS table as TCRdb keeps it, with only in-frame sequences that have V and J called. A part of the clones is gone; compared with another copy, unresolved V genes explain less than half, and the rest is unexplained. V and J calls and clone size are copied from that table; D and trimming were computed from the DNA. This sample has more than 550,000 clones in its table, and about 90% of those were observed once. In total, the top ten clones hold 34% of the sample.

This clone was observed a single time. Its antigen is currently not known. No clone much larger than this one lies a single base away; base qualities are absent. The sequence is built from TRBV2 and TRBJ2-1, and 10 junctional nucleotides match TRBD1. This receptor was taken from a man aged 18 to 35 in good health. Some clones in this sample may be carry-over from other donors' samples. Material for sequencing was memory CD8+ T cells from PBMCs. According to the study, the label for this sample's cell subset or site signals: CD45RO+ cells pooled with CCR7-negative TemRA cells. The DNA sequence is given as TGTGCCAGCAGTGATGGACAGGGGGTGAGGAATGAGCAGTTCTTC. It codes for CASSDGQGVRNEQFF.